This TCR beta chain comes out of a study of metastatic and nonmetastatic thyroid tumors (TCRdb year 2020). Background on the whole study: Repertoires were compared across peripheral blood and tumor or nodule tissue samples from malignant and benign thyroid patients. The research as a whole found: In both blood and tumor samples, TCR beta diversity was reported to be significantly higher in malignant tumors than in benign nodules.

This clone was recorded at least ten times. Its antigen is unknown. There are no base qualities to consult, and no much larger clone falls within one base. The V and J ends are trimmed by 0 bases and 0 bases, leaving 6 bases between them. Taken from cysteine to phenylalanine, the CDR3 has 14 residues. Just the 42-base CDR3 DNA is kept, in frame starting at base 1. Taken from the germline V gene (reference sequence), the CDR1 and CDR2 loops are SGHNT and YYREEE. None of the patients had been given any treatment before thyroid surgery. Patient clinical samples collected from 2012 to 2018 were retrospectively analysed using T-cell receptor beta sequencing. The library came from PCR. The instrument was an Illumina HiSeq 4000. The TCR beta-chain CDR3 region of each patient was profiled by high-throughput sequencing. As for how the authors treated the data: Drawing on CDR3 differences between clinicopathological groups, the researchers built a classifier meant to tell apart patients with distant-metastatic papillary thyroid cancer. Repertoire diversity was assessed with the Shannon index, and tumor-blood repertoire similarity with the Morisita-Horn index. TCRdb redid the processing of the public reads, applying fastp at Q25 and MiXCR, and retained in-frame beta chains. TCRdb's processing, not the study's, gives the V and J calls here. The sample table lists roughly 14,000 clones, 30% to 40% of them with a count of one. The ten largest clones add up to roughly 7.7% of the sample.

Sequencing used tumor tissue. The source of this sequence is a female donor with papillary thyroid cancer or a benign thyroid nodule (not recorded which). Some clones in this sample may be carry-over from other donors' samples. The chain is made from TRBV5-4 and TRBJ1-2; the D gene is perhaps TRBD1, on 6 matching bases. The CDR3 protein: CASSLDRANYGYTF. The nucleotide sequence reads as follows: TGTGCCAGCAGCTTGGACAGGGCTAACTATGGCTACACCTTC. The reference TRBV5-4 and TRBJ1-2 proteins fill in what lies around the CDR3, so the full variable domain reads ETGVTQSPTHLIKTRGQQVTLRCSSQSGHNTVSWYQQALGQGPQFIFQYYREEENGRGNFPPRFSGLQFPNYSSELNVNALELDDSALYLCASSLDRANYGYTFGSGTRLTVV.